This TCR beta chain was captured in a study of shared clonotypes between healthy human individuals. Study context: For every donor, three CD4 naive, three CD4 memory, two CD8 naive and one CD8 memory plates were used. Study results and caveats: A handful of donors shared roughly 5% of their naive CD4 clonotypes. Against clonotypes common to all four donors, non-shared ones had lower generation probabilities.

To note about this clone: Its antigen is unknown.

The naive CD8 population came from CD45RO-negative cells selected for CCR7, without terminally differentiated effector memory CD45RA+ cells. The CDR3 contains 14 residues. With 4 bases removed from V and 2 bases from J, the gap between germline ends came to 11 bases. CDR1 and CDR2 (germline): PRHDT, FYEKMQ (reference sequence). The genomic DNA of each subset was split evenly across several immunoSEQ plates. Sequencing was performed with immunoSEQ multiplex PCR; in TCRdb, only in-frame clones are kept and a portion is missing. The sample holds about 2.1 million clones; roughly 95% are singletons and the top ten take more than 1.5%.

The sequence came from a man between 18 and 35 years old in good health. Some clones in this sample may be carry-over from other donors' samples. V and J are TRBV13 and TRBJ1-1; D might be TRBD1 (5 bases). The sample taken for sequencing was naive CD8+ T cells from PBMCs. CDR3 in DNA: TGTGCCAGCAGCTCGGGTGGGGGAAACACTGAAGCTTTCTTT. This translates into CASSSGGGNTEAFF.